These 5 T cell receptor beta chains were all obtained from the same sample, sequenced in a study of T cell responses to AZD1222 COVID-19 vaccine. Sequenced by immunoSEQ multiplex PCR; TCRdb stores in-frame clones only, minus some. The sample shows tens of thousands of clones, about 88% of them seen only once. Sequences were derived from peripheral blood, sampled 28 days after the second AZD1222 dose. These receptors were collected from an adult who received the AZD1222 COVID-19 vaccine.

The chain combines TRBV3-1 (or the pseudogene TRBV3-2) with TRBJ1-2; D may be TRBD1 (5 bases). CDR1 is LGHDT and CDR2 is YNNKEL in the germline V gene (reference sequence). V lost 1 base and J 7 bases, leaving 10 bases between the germline ends. The CDR3 is 13 residues long. The CDR3 spells CASSQGGLGGYTF. DNA for the CDR3: TGTGCCAGCAGCCAAGGGGGGTTGGGTGGCTACACCTTC.

The chain joins TRBV20-1 to TRBJ1-2, with unresolved D. Germline CDR1 and CDR2: DFQATT and SNEGSKA (reference sequence). The CDR3 totals 10 residues. The CDR3 DNA sequence: TGCAGCCCCGACCCATTGGGCTACACCTTC. Amino acids: CSPDPLGYTF.

CDR3 nucleotides: TGTGCCTGGAGTCTGGGGCCCCATCAGCCCCAGCATTTT. Its protein product is CAWSLGPHQPQHF. The V gene is TRBV30, the J gene TRBJ1-5; the D gene is possibly TRBD1 (5 bases). Germline CDR1 and CDR2: GTSNPN and SVGIG (reference sequence). This CDR3 comprises 13 residues. The ends were cut back, 2 bases at V and 5 bases at J, with 10 bases in the middle.

V usage is TRBV11-3 and J usage is TRBJ2-7, with 15 bases that match TRBD2. Germline V CDR1 and CDR2: SGHNT, YENEEA. With V trimmed by 5 bases and J by 6 bases, 5 bases remained unmatched. The CDR3 sequence is 15 residues long. The CDR3 coding sequence is TGTGCCAGCAGCCTCGGGACTAGCGGGAGGAGCGAGCAGTACGTC. This codes for CASSLGTSGRSEQYV.

This rearrangement joins TRBV6-2 or TRBV6-3 to TRBJ2-1, with no clear D. Per the germline V gene, CDR1 is MNHEY and CDR2 is SVGEGT. This CDR3 comprises 12 residues. The V end lost 6 bases, the J end lost 9 bases, and 12 bases lay between the germline ends. This CDR3 is CASSYYPGEQFF. CDR3 nucleotides: TGTGCCAGCAGCTATTATCCAGGTGAGCAGTTCTTC.